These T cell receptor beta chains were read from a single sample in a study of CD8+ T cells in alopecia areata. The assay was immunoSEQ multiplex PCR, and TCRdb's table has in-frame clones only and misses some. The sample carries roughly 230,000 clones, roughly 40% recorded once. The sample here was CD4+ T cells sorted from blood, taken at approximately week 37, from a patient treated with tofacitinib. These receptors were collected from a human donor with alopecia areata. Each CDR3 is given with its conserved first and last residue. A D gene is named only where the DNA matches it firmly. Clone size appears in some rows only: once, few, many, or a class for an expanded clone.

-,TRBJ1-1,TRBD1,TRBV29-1,TGCAGCGTTGAAGATCTTGGACAGGGTACTTTCTTT,CSVEDLGQGTFF
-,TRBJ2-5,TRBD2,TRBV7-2,TGTGCCAGCAGCCCAGGACTAGCGGGTTCCCAGTACTTC,CASSPGLAGSQYF
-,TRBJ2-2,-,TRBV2,TGTGCCACCGGCGCCGGGGAGCTGTTTTTT,CATGAGELFF
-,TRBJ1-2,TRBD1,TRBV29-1,TGCAGCGCCTCGCCGGGACAGGGTTATGGCTACACCTTC,CSASPGQGYGYTF
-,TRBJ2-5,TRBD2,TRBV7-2,TGTGCCAGCAGCCCGCGGACTAGCGGGAGAGTAGAGACCCAGTACTTC,CASSPRTSGRVETQYF
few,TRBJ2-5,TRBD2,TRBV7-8,TGTGCCAGCAGCCCCGGGTTGGGTGGGCTAGCGGGAGGAGAGACCCAGTACTTC,CASSPGLGGLAGGETQYF
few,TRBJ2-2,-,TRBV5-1,TGCGCCAGCAGCTTGGTTGACGGGATGAACACCGGGGAGCTGTTTTTT,CASSLVDGMNTGELFF
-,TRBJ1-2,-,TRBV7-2,TGTGCCAGCAGCTTATTAGGACCCCAAGGGAATGGCTACACCTTC,CASSLLGPQGNGYTF
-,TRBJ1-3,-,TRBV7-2,TGTGCCAGCAGCTTCACACCGGCCGGCTCTGGAAACACCATATATTTT,CASSFTPAGSGNTIYF
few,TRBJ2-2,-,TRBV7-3,TGTGCCAGCAGCCAGACCCCCGGGGAGCTGTTTTTT,CASSQTPGELFF
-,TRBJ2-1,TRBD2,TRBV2,TGTGCCAGCGGACCGGGACTAGCGTCTCCAGTCAATGAGCAGTTCTTC,CASGPGLASPVNEQFF
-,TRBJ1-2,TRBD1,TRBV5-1,TGCGCCAGCCGCGCCGGGACAGGGTACGGAAATGGCTACACCTTC,CASRAGTGYGNGYTF
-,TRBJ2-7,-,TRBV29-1,TGCAGCGTGATTAACCCGGGACCGGGTTCTTGGGAGCAGTACTTC,CSVINPGPGSWEQYF
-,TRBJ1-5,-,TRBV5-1,TGCGCCAGCAGCTTGGACGCAGGCCTCAATCAGCCCCAGCATTTT,CASSLDAGLNQPQHF
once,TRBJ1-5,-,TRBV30,TGTGCCTGGAGTATACCTTTTGTGACAGCGATAAATCAGCCCCAGCATTTT,CAWSIPFVTAINQPQHF
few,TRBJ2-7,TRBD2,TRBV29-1,TGCAGCGTTGAACTAGCGGGAGTCAGGGAGCAGTACTTC,CSVELAGVREQYF
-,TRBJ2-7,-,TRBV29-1,TGCAGCGTTGGAGGGATGGGGTCCTACGAGCAGTACTTC,CSVGGMGSYEQYF
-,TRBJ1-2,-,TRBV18,TGTGCCAGCACCTTCCAGGGGAACGAGGCATATGGCTACACCTTC,CASTFQGNEAYGYTF
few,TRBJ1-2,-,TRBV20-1,TGCAGCGGCGCACCTGGTGGCTACACCTTC,CSGAPGGYTF
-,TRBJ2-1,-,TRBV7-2,TGTGCCAGCAGCTTGCTAAGCGGAACCTACAATGAGCAGTTCTTC,CASSLLSGTYNEQFF
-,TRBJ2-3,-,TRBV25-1,TGTGCCAGCAGGTGGGGAGCGGGCACAGATACGCAGTATTTT,CASRWGAGTDTQYF
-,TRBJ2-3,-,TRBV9,TGTGCCAGCAGCGTAGCGCGGGACGGCGGGCGGATGACAGATACGCAGTATTTT,CASSVARDGGRMTDTQYF
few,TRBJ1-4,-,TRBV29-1,TGCAGCGTTCCCGATGCAACTAATGAAAAACTGTTTTTT,CSVPDATNEKLFF
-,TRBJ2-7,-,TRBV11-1,TGTGCCAGCAGCTTACGCAGGGGTATCAACGAGCAGTACTTC,CASSLRRGINEQYF
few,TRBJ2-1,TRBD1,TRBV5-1,TGCGCCAGCAGCTGGAGGACAGGCCTCATAGGGGATTACAATGAGCAGTTCTTC,CASSWRTGLIGDYNEQFF
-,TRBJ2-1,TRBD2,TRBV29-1,TGCAGCGTCGACGCGCTAGCGGGAGTCTATGAGCAGTTCTTC,CSVDALAGVYEQFF
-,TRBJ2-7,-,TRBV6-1,TGTGCCAGCAGTAAAGAAAGCTCCTACGAGCAGTACTTC,CASSKESSYEQYF
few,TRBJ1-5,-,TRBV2,TGTGCCAGCAGTGGGGACACGGGGTATAGCAATCAGCCCCAGCATTTT,CASSGDTGYSNQPQHF
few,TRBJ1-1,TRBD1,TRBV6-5,TGTGCCAGCAGTTACGGGACAGGAACCATGAACACTGAAGCTTTCTTT,CASSYGTGTMNTEAFF
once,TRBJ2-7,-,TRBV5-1,TGCGCCAGCAGCGTTGCCGGTCAGTTCTACGAGCAGTACTTC,CASSVAGQFYEQYF
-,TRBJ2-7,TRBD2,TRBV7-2,TGTGCCAGCAGCCAACTAGCGGGAGGTTTCCCCTACGAGCAGTACTTC,CASSQLAGGFPYEQYF
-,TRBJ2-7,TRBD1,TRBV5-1,TGCGCCAGCAGCTGGACAGGGAGCTCCTACGAGCAGTACTTC,CASSWTGSSYEQYF
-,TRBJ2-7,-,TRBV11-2,TGTGCCAGCAGCTTAGATCTCGGCAGCTACGAGCAGTACTTC,CASSLDLGSYEQYF
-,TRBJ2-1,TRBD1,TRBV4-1,TGCGCCAGCAGCCACAATGGACAGGTGCAGTTCTTC,CASSHNGQVQFF
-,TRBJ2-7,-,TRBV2,TGTGCCAGCACTGCTGCCTACGAGCAGTACTTC,CASTAAYEQYF
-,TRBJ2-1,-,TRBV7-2,TGTGCCAGCAGTCGTCGGACTGGGGGGACCCTCCATGAGCAGTTCTTC,CASSRRTGGTLHEQFF
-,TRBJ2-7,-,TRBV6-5,TGTGCCAGCAGAGATTACGCCTCCTACGAGCAGTACTTC,CASRDYASYEQYF
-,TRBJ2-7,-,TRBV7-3,TGTGCCAGCAGCTTAGCGGCGGTCTCCTACGAGCAGTACTTC,CASSLAAVSYEQYF